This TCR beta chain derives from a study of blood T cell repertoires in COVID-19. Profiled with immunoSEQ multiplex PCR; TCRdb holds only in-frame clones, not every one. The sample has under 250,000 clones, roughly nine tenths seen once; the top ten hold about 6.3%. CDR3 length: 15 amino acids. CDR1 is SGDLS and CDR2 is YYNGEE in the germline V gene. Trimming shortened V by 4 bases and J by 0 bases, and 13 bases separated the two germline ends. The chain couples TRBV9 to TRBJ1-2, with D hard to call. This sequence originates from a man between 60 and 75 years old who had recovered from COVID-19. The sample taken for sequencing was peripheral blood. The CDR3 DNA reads TGTGCCAGCAGCCAGCGGGGAGGAACTAACTATGGCTACACCTTC. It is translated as CASSQRGGTNYGYTF.